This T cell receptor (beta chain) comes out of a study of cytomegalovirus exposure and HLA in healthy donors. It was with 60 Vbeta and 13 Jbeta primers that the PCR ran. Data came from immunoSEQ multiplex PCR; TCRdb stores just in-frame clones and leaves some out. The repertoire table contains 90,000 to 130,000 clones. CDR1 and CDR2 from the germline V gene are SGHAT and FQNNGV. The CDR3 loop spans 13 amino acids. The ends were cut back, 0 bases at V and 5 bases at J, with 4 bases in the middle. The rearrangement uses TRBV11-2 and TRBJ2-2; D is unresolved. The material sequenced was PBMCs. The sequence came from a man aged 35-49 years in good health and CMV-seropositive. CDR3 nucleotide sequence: TGTGCCAGCAGCTTAGAGAGGACCGGGGAGCTGTTTTTT. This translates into CASSLERTGELFF.